This T cell receptor (beta chain) appears in the sequencing data of a study of cytomegalovirus exposure and HLA in healthy donors. Comments on this clone: Other nucleotide sequences from this sample produce the same CDR3.

CDR1 and CDR2 (germline): MGHRA, YSYEKL. CDR3 size: 15 residues. V was pared by 2 bases and J by 5 bases, with 6 bases of the junction left unmatched. The PCR made use of 60 Vbeta and 13 Jbeta primers. Method: immunoSEQ multiplex PCR; TCRdb's copy keeps in-frame clones and lacks some. The data show approximately 250,000 clones, around 78% seen once. This clonotype was sampled from a boy aged 5-17 years in good health and CMV-seronegative. The V call is TRBV4-1, the J call TRBJ1-2; 9 bases agree with TRBD1. The sample taken for sequencing was PBMCs. CDR3 nucleotides: TGCGCCAGCAGCCAACCTGGGACAGGGACTTATGGCTACACCTTC. Encoded protein: CASSQPGTGTYGYTF.